This is a list of T cell receptor beta chains from one sample in a study of T cells after yellow fever vaccination. TCRdb redid the calling of the 5' RACE reads with MiXCR, one entry per CDR3 protein. Altogether some 200,000 distinct CDR3 sequences are present, approximately 10% being singletons, with the ten largest covering 30% to 45%. The sequencing here drew on CD8+ T cells sorted from PBMCs, taken 15 days after the yellow fever booster vaccination. These receptors all come from a man aged 18 to 30 who received the YFV17D yellow fever vaccine. CDR3s include the opening cysteine and the closing phenylalanine or tryptophan. The D gene is left open where the match is weak. Some rows have no size entry. The others give once, few or many, or a class for an expanded clone.

few	TRBV28	NA	TRBJ2-7	TGTGCCAGCAGTCCAGTGGGACCCCTAAGCGCCTACGAGCAGTACTTC	CASSPVGPLSAYEQYF
NA	TRBV6-1	TRBD2	TRBJ2-7	TGTGCCAGCAGCGTCACTAGCGGGGGCACCTACGAGCAGTACTTC	CASSVTSGGTYEQYF
NA	TRBV5-1	TRBD1	TRBJ1-5	TGCGCCAGCAGCATTGGACAGGGTAGCCAGCACCAGCATTTT	CASSIGQGSQHQHF
NA	TRBV20-1	TRBD2	TRBJ2-5	TGCAGTGCTAGAGTCCATGATGGGACTAGGAGGTGGGAGACCCAGTACTTC	CSARVHDGTRRWETQYF
few	TRBV4-2	NA	TRBJ1-1	TGTGCCAGCAGCCGAGATGGCCTCGAGGCTTTCTTT	CASSRDGLEAFF
few	TRBV20-1	TRBD1	TRBJ1-5	TGCAGTGCTAGTCGGACAGGGTACCCTGTGGAGGTCCAGCATTTT	CSASRTGYPVEVQHF
NA	TRBV27	NA	TRBJ1-5	TGTGCCAGCAGTTTACGTCCGGGGTCGGGCAATCAGCCCCAGCATTTT	CASSLRPGSGNQPQHF
few	TRBV7-2	NA	TRBJ2-7	TGTGCCAGCAGACTTGGGATTTTCTACGAGCAGTACTTC	CASRLGIFYEQYF
NA	TRBV19	NA	TRBJ2-2	TGTGCCAGTAGTATCACAGGGTACGGGGAGCTGTTTTTT	CASSITGYGELFF
NA	TRBV5-1	NA	TRBJ1-1	TGCGCCAGCAGCTTTTGGACCCCAGAGAACACTGAAGCTTTCTTT	CASSFWTPENTEAFF
few	TRBV27	NA	TRBJ1-6	TGTGCCAGCAAGAGGGGATCCAATTCACCCCTCCACTTT	CASKRGSNSPLHF
few	TRBV5-1	NA	TRBJ2-7	TGCGCCAGTTCCCCCGGAGGGACGTCCTCCGAGCAGTACTTC	CASSPGGTSSEQYF
few	TRBV5-1	NA	TRBJ1-2	TGCGCCAGCCACCGAGGACGGGGCTATGGCTACACCTTC	CASHRGRGYGYTF
NA	TRBV30	NA	TRBJ1-1	TGTGCCTGGAGTAACGGCGGCACTGAAGCTTTCTTT	CAWSNGGTEAFF
NA	TRBV11-2	NA	TRBJ2-5	TGTGCCAGCAGCGTGGCCCTACTAGAGACCCAGTACTTC	CASSVALLETQYF
few	TRBV9	TRBD2	TRBJ2-7	TGTGCCAGTAGTATAGCGGGGGCAGGAGAGCAGTACTTC	CASSIAGAGEQYF
NA	TRBV5-1	NA	TRBJ2-1	TGCGCCAGCAGCTTGGAGCGCTCCTACAATGAGCAGTTCTTC	CASSLERSYNEQFF
few	TRBV7-3	NA	TRBJ2-3	TGTGCCAGCAGCTTAAGGGCTAGCAGGACAGATACGCAGTATTTT	CASSLRASRTDTQYF
many	TRBV9	NA	TRBJ2-7	TGTGCCAGCAGCGTAGGGTCAGGAATCGAGCAGTACTTC	CASSVGSGIEQYF
few	TRBV4-2	NA	TRBJ2-5	TGTGCCAGCAGCCAAGAAGGACCGCGTCAGTACTTC	CASSQEGPRQYF
NA	TRBV9	NA	TRBJ2-2	TGTGCCAGCAGCGTAGACCCACCAGCCAGGGAGGCCGGGGAGCTGTTTTTT	CASSVDPPAREAGELFF
NA	TRBV14	TRBD1	TRBJ2-5	TGTGCCAGCAGCCACAGGACAGGGTCCCAAGAGACCCAGTACTTC	CASSHRTGSQETQYF
NA	TRBV30	NA	TRBJ1-1	TGTGCCTGGAGTGTAGAAGTGAACACTGAAGCTTTCTTT	CAWSVEVNTEAFF
few	TRBV4-1	NA	TRBJ1-2	TGCGCCAGCAGCCAAGCATATAGGGGGAAGGTAGGGTACACCTTC	CASSQAYRGKVGYTF
NA	TRBV20-1	NA	TRBJ2-2	TGCAGTGCTAGGCCCGTGGGGGCGAACACCGGGGAGCTGTTTTTT	CSARPVGANTGELFF
NA	TRBV4-3	NA	TRBJ1-5	TGCGCCAGCAGCCAAGATTACACCTATAGCAATCAGCCCCAGCATTTT	CASSQDYTYSNQPQHF
NA	TRBV6-2/TRBV6-3	NA	TRBJ2-7	TGTGCCAGCAGTTACGATGGGGGATCCTACGAGCAGTACTTC	CASSYDGGSYEQYF
NA	TRBV12-3/TRBV12-4	NA	TRBJ1-1	TGTGCCAGCAACTCATGGGAGGGCACTGAAGCTTTCTTT	CASNSWEGTEAFF
NA	TRBV3-1	NA	TRBJ2-5	TGTGCCAGCAGCCACGCCGACAGACAAGAGACCCAGTACTTC	CASSHADRQETQYF
NA	TRBV6-6	NA	TRBJ2-5	TGTGCCAGCATCGTAGCATCCGGGATTGCTGAGACCCAGTACTTC	CASIVASGIAETQYF
few	TRBV20-1	TRBD2	TRBJ2-7	TGCAGTGCTAGAGGAGCGGGGGACTACGAGCAGTACTTC	CSARGAGDYEQYF
many	TRBV28	NA	TRBJ2-6	TGTGCCAGCAGTTTATTAGGTGTTACTGGGGCCAACGTCCTGACTTTC	CASSLLGVTGANVLTF
NA	TRBV6-5	TRBD1	TRBJ2-3	TGTGCCAGCAGGGAGACAGGGGGCACAGATACGCAGTATTTT	CASRETGGTDTQYF
few	TRBV6-5	TRBD1	TRBJ2-7	TGTGCCAGCAGGCAAGGCCAGGGGGCATCCTACGAGCAGTACTTC	CASRQGQGASYEQYF
NA	TRBV29-1	TRBD1	TRBJ2-3	TGCAGCGTTGAAACAGGGACAGGGGGCTTAGATACGCAGTATTTT	CSVETGTGGLDTQYF
many	TRBV27	NA	TRBJ1-5	TGTGCCAGCAGTTTATTAGGAGCAGGACGGCCCCAGCATTTT	CASSLLGAGRPQHF
many	TRBV4-3	NA	TRBJ2-3	TGCGCCAGCAGCCCTGGAGGGGGGAGCACAGATACGCAGTATTTT	CASSPGGGSTDTQYF
few	TRBV19	NA	TRBJ2-1	TGTGCCAGTAGCAACCCACCTCACTGGGTAGGGCAGTTCTTC	CASSNPPHWVGQFF
NA	TRBV3-1	NA	TRBJ1-2	TGTGCCAGCAGCCAAGAGGACAGCGTTGGCTATGGCTACACCTTC	CASSQEDSVGYGYTF
NA	TRBV4-1	TRBD2	TRBJ2-1	TGCGCCAGCAGCCAAGAGGGCGTCGCGGGGGGGGCGTATGAGCAGTTCTTC	CASSQEGVAGGAYEQFF
NA	TRBV6-2/TRBV6-3	NA	TRBJ2-5	TGTGCCAGCAGTTACTCACGGGGTACCCAAGAGACCCAGTACTTC	CASSYSRGTQETQYF